This T cell receptor (beta chain) was sequenced in a study of control samples from healthy donors and cancer patients. V shed 0 bases and J shed 4 bases, with 13 bases lying between them. CDR1 and CDR2 from the germline V gene are MNHNS and SASEGT. The CDR3 contains 16 residues. Here immunoSEQ multiplex PCR was the method, and the copy in TCRdb shows in-frame clones only, minus some. The sample has 140,000 or so clones; around 94% are singletons. The TCR comes from a man in his fifties or sixties with colorectal cancer. Sequenced input: PBMCs. The genes are TRBV6-1 and TRBJ1-3; D is undetermined. CDR3 sequence reads: CASSEAPVEGGNTIYF. The CDR3 region has the DNA TGTGCCAGCAGTGAAGCGCCCGTCGAGGGCGGAAACACCATATATTTT.